This T cell receptor beta chain emerged from a study of cytomegalovirus exposure and HLA in healthy donors. With respect to this clone: What it recognizes is unknown.

Researchers ran the PCR with 60 Vbeta and 13 Jbeta primers. Some clones are missing from TCRdb's copy, which holds only in-frame ones; the method was immunoSEQ multiplex PCR. The table lists roughly 100,000 clones, 60% to 85% of them singletons. General study results and limits: Generally TCR sequences proved uncommon, though certain public TCRs appeared in numerous donors. Most CMV-associated TCR beta chains were later found to appear HLA-restricted.

The specimen was PBMCs. This TCR was sampled from a male donor in good health and CMV-seronegative.

Written as DNA, the CDR3 is TGTGCCAGCAGTTCGCCGGGTGGGAGGCCCGCCCGCTACGAGCAGTACTTC. Its translation: CASSSPGGRPARYEQYF. The chain joins TRBV7-2 to TRBJ2-7; D is perhaps TRBD2 (6 bases). Germline-derived CDR1 and CDR2 are SGHTA and FQGNSA. V lost 6 bases and J lost 3, with 24 bases in between. The length of the CDR3 is 17 residues.